The 11 T cell receptor beta chains given below trace back to one sample, sequenced in a study of prognosis after radiotherapy for stage I lung cancer. The authors amplified TCR beta CDR3 from genomic DNA using two-round multiplex PCR. Round-one PCR had primers specific to each TRBV and TRBJ gene. TCRdb called the multiplex PCR reads again in MiXCR, with one record for every CDR3 protein. The table lists fewer than 25,000 distinct CDR3 sequences, 55% of them singletons. Source: PBMCs, taken before or after stereotactic body radiation therapy (not recorded which). Receptor source: a donor at least 50 years old with non-small cell lung cancer.

This chain uses TRBV6-4 with TRBJ2-2; D is ambiguous. This CDR3 region has 13 residues. CDR1 and CDR2 from the germline V gene are MRHNA and SNTAGT. Trimming stripped 10 bases from V and 0 bases from J, with 9 bases between. The CDR3 sequence is CATMTPNTGELFF. Written as DNA, the CDR3 is TGTGCCACCATGACACCGAACACCGGGGAGCTGTTTTTT.

Points on this clonotype: With a far larger clone one base away, a read error is the likely cause. For the CDR3, the DNA is TGTGCCAGCAGTGCCCCTAGCTTAAATGAGCAGTTCTTC. Residues: CASSAPSLNEQFF. The rearrangement joins TRBV12-3 or TRBV12-4 to TRBJ2-1; a weak D match, TRBD2 (5 bases). The CDR3 has 13 amino acids. V was clipped by 5 bases and J by 7 bases, with 12 bases between them.

By frequency in the sample, this clonotype is medium-sized. J is TRBJ1-6 and V is TRBV6-1; D is possibly TRBD1 (5 bases). V shed 3 bases and J shed 7 bases, with 13 bases lying between them. The CDR3 is 15 residues long. Germline loops: CDR1 MNHNS, CDR2 SASEGT. For the CDR3, the DNA is TGTGCCAGCAGTGAGAGGGGACCATTAAATTCACCCCTCCACTTT. Translation gives CASSERGPLNSPLHF.

The rearrangement joins TRBV20-1 to TRBJ2-3; D may be TRBD2 (7 bases). Germline V lookup: CDR1 DFQATT, CDR2 SNEGSKA (reference sequence). With 5 bases removed from V and 5 bases from J, the gap between germline ends came to 23 bases. The CDR3 length is 16 residues. CDR3 nucleotide sequence: TGCAGTGCTTCAGAGGCGGGGGCAGCGTTGGGAGATACGCAGTATTTT. It translates to CSASEAGAALGDTQYF.

The chain carries TRBV9 and TRBJ2-2; D might be TRBD2 (6 bases). The CDR3 sequence is 15 residues long. V gave up 2 bases and J gave up 17 bases, with 25 bases separating them. Germline lookup yields CDR1 SGDLS and CDR2 YYNGEE. In DNA, the CDR3 is TGTGCCAGCAGCGTTAGCGGAGAGGAGGCCGGGGAGTTTTTTTTT. It codes for CASSVSGEEAGEFFF.

The rearrangement uses TRBV6-9 and TRBJ2-7; 7 positions agree with TRBD1. The V segment lost 3 bases and the J segment 0 bases; nucleotides outside the gene matches: 5. CDR1 and CDR2 from the germline V gene are MNHGY and SVAAGI. There are 15 residues in the CDR3. CDR3 sequence reads: CASSYSDRVSYEQYF. As DNA, the CDR3 is TGTGCCAGCAGTTACTCTGACAGGGTCTCCTACGAGCAGTACTTC.

This clonotype came up once. The chain carries TRBV5-1 and TRBJ1-5; no firm D call. Germline V gene sequence: CDR1 SGHRS, CDR2 YFSETQ. The V and J ends lost 0 bases and 2 bases respectively, with 12 bases between them. The CDR3 has 16 amino acids. The DNA of the CDR3 is TGCGCCAGCAGCTTGGGCCCCGTTGGCGGCAATCAGCCCCAGCATTTT. It translates to CASSLGPVGGNQPQHF.

The chain has TRBV6-4 and TRBJ2-3; D may be TRBD1 or TRBD2 (5 bases each). The CDR3 consists of 14 residues. Germline V lookup: CDR1 MRHNA, CDR2 SNTAGT. Trimming left V 3 bases short and J 4 bases short, with 11 bases between. The CDR3, as DNA: TGTGCCAGCAGTGAGACCTTGGGGGCAGATACGCAGTATTTT. It encodes CASSETLGADTQYF.

This clonotype has a single count. The V call is TRBV5-1, the J call TRBJ2-2; no definite D call. The CDR3 length is 13 residues. CDR1 and CDR2 (germline): SGHRS, YFSETQ. V gave up 2 bases and J gave up 10 bases, with 12 bases separating them. Here the CDR3 DNA reads TGCGCCAGCAGCTTCCAGCAGGAAGAGGAGCTGTTTTTT. Translation: CASSFQQEEELFF.

For this clonotype: This likely reflects a read error, since a far larger clone is one base away. This chain joins TRBV30 and TRBJ1-5; TRBD1 matches 8 bases. This CDR3 comprises 14 residues. The germline CDR1 and CDR2 sequences are GTSNPN and SVGIG (reference sequence). The CDR3 DNA reads TGTGCCAGTAGGCAGACAGGGGCGAGTCAGCCCAAGCATTTT. Encoded protein: CASRQTGASQPKHF.

The CDR3 region has the DNA TGTGCCAGCAGTCTACAGGGGGGAGAGACCCAGTACTTC. Its protein is CASSLQGGETQYF. The chain joins TRBV6-2 or TRBV6-3 to TRBJ2-5, with TRBD1 identical over 8 bases. V lost 5 bases to trimming and J lost 4 bases; unmatched junction nucleotides: 3. The CDR3 totals 13 residues. Looked up from germline, CDR1 is MNHEY and CDR2 is SVGEGT.